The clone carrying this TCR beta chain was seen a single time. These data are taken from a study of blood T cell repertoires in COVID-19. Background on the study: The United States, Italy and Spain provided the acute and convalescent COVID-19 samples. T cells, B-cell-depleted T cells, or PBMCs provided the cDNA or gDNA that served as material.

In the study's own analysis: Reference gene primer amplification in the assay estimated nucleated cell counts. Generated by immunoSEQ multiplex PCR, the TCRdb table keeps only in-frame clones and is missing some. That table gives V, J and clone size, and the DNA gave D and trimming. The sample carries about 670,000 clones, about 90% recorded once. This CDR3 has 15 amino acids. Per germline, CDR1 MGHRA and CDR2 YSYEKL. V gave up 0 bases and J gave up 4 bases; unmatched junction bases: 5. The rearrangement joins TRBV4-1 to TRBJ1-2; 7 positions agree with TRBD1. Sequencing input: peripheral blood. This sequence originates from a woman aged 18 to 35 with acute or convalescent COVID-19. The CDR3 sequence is CASSQETTGSYGYTF. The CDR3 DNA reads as TGCGCCAGCAGCCAAGAGACGACAGGGAGCTATGGCTACACCTTC.